The 7 T cell receptor beta chains reported below all come from one sample, sequenced in a study of T-cell memory formation after mild COVID-19. Each CDR3 protein is one row after TCRdb ran MiXCR on the 5' RACE reads. This sample has around 340,000 distinct CDR3 sequences, with under 25% found just once. Sequenced: PBMCs or a T cell subset sorted from them (not recorded which). The source is an adult woman who had mild COVID-19 (a few samples of this study predate the infection). Cell type and time point are not known.

This clonotype was seen ten or more times. DNA of the CDR3: TGCAGTGCAAGAACTAGTCGCAATGAGCAGTTCTTC. Amino acid sequence: CSARTSRNEQFF. This chain joins TRBV20-1 and TRBJ2-1; D perhaps matches TRBD2 (5 bases). V dropped 6 bases and J dropped 6 bases, with 12 bases sitting between them. Germline CDR1 DFQATT, CDR2 SNEGSKA (reference sequence). The CDR3 covers 12 residues.

V is TRBV18 and J is TRBJ1-1, with TRBD1 as a possible D gene (6 bases). Germline V gene lookup returns CDR1 KGHSH and CDR2 LQKENI. CDR3 length: 14 residues. The V end lost 3 bases, the J end lost 6 bases, and 14 bases lay between the germline ends. The CDR3 region is CASSPLSQGSEAFF. In DNA form, the CDR3 reads TGTGCCAGCTCACCCCTCAGTCAGGGGTCTGAAGCTTTCTTT. The variable domain in full, with the rest retrieved from reference TRBV18 and TRBJ1-1, is NAGVMQNPRHLVRRRGQEARLRCSPMKGHSHVYWYRQLPEEGLKFMVYLQKENIIDESGMPKERFSAEFPKEGPSILRIQQVVRGDSAAYFCASSPLSQGSEAFFGQGTRLTVV.

The chain couples TRBV12-3 or TRBV12-4 to TRBJ2-3, with D unclear. Trimming removed 10 bases at V and 3 bases at J, with 5 bases between. The CDR3 consists of 10 residues. The CDR3 protein is CAISTDTQYF. CDR3 sequence (DNA): TGTGCCATCTCGACAGATACGCAGTATTTT.

The chain joins TRBV9 to TRBJ2-3, with 7 positions matching TRBD1. The CDR3 runs 16 residues. CDR1 SGDLS and CDR2 YYNGEE come from the germline V gene. The ends lost 4 bases at V and 1 base at J; junction bases unmatched: 9. The CDR3, as DNA: TGTGCCAGCAGCTTATACAGGGGAGAGGGCACAGATACGCAGTATTTT. Its translation is CASSLYRGEGTDTQYF.

The chain links TRBV6-2 or TRBV6-3 to TRBJ2-5; the D gene is possibly TRBD2 (5 bases). The CDR3 is 14 residues long. Trimming took 6 bases from V and 1 from J, leaving 12 bases between them. Germline assignment: CDR1 MNHEY and CDR2 SVGEGT. CDR3 DNA: TGTGCCAGCAGACGCGGACTCGTCCAAGAGACCCAGTACTTC. Protein sequence: CASRRGLVQETQYF.

The chain uses TRBV4-2 and TRBJ1-6, with TRBD1 as a possible D gene (5 bases). Germline V gives CDR1 LGHNA, CDR2 YNFKEQ. The CDR3 has 18 residues. The V and J ends lost 0 bases and 0 bases respectively, with 12 bases between them. The chain's CDR3 is CASSQERGVGSYNSPLHF. CDR3 in DNA: TGTGCCAGCAGCCAAGAGAGAGGGGTGGGCTCCTATAATTCACCCCTCCACTTT.

There are a few counts of this clonotype. The chain couples TRBV12-3 or TRBV12-4 to TRBJ2-7; 7 bases agree with TRBD1. V lost 3 bases to trimming and J lost 4 bases; unmatched junction nucleotides: 6. This CDR3 comprises 14 residues. The CDR3 here is CASSFRTGLYEQYF. The CDR3 region has the DNA TGTGCCAGCAGTTTTCGGACAGGATTGTACGAGCAGTACTTC.